This T cell receptor beta chain emerged from a study of blood T cell repertoires in COVID-19. Study information: The origin of the acute and convalescent COVID-19 samples was the United States, Italy and Spain. PBMCs, B-cell-depleted T cells, or T cells were the source of the cDNA or gDNA that made up the material.

The CDR3 has 18 amino acids. The V gene end was trimmed by 3 bases and the J gene end by 2 bases; junction bases not matched to a gene: 8. From germline, CDR1 is MRHNA and CDR2 SNTAGT. Original analysis: Reference gene primer amplification yielded estimated nucleated cell counts. Clones were read by immunoSEQ multiplex PCR, and TCRdb kept only the in-frame ones, dropping some. V and J calls and clone size come straight from that table; D and trimming were deduced from the DNA. The table records about 280,000 clones, roughly 80% of them present only once. The TCR sequence derives from a woman between 45 and 65 years old who had recovered from COVID-19. The sample was peripheral blood. The chain carries TRBV6-4 and TRBJ2-3; 13 bases align to TRBD2. The CDR3 bases are TGTGCCAGCAGTGAGAGGACGGGGACTAGCGGGGCCACAGATACGCAGTATTTT. It is translated as CASSERTGTSGATDTQYF.